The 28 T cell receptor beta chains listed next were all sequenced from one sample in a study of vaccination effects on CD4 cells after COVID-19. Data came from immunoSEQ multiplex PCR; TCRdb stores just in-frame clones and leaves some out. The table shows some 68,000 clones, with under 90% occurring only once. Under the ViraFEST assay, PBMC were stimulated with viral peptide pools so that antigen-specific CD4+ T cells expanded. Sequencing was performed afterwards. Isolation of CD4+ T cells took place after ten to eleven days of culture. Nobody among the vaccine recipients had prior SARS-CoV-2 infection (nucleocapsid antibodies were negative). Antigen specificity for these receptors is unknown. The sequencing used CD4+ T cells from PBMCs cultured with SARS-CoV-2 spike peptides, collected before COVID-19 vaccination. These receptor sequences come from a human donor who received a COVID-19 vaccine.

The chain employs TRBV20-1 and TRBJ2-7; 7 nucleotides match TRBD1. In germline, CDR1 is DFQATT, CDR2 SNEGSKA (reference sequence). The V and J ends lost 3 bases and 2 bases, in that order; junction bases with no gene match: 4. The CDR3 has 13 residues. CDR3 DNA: TGCAGTGCTAGTGGACAGGAGACCTACGAGCAGTACGTC. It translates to CSASGQETYEQYV.

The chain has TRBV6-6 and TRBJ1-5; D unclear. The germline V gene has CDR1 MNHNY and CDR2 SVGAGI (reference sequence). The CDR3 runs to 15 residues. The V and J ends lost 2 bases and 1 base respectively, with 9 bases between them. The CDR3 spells CASSYVAASNQPQHF. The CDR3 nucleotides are TGTGCCAGCAGTTACGTTGCGGCGAGCAATCAGCCCCAGCATTTT.

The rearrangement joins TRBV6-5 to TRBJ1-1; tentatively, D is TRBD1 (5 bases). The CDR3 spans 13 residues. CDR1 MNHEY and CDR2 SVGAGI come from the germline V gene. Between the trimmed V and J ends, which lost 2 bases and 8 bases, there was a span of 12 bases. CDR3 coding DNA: TGTGCCAGCAGTTACCGGGGCTATAGAGAAGCTTTCTTT. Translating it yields CASSYRGYREAFF.

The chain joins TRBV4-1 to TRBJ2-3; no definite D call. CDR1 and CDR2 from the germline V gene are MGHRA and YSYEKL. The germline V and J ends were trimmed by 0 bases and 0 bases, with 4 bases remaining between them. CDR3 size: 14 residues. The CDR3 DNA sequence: TGCGCCAGCAGCCAAGATCACAGCACAGATACGCAGTATTTT. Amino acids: CASSQDHSTDTQYF.

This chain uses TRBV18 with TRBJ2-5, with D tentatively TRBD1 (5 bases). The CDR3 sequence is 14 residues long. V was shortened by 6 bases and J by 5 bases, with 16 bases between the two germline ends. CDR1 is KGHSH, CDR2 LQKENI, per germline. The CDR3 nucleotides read TGTGCCAGCTCTCCTTCTTGGGGCGAGGAGACCCAGTACTTC. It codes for CASSPSWGEETQYF.

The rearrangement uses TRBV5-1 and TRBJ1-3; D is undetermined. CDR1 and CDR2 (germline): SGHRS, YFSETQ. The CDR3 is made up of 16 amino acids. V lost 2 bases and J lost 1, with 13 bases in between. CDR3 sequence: CASSFSGWESGNTIYF. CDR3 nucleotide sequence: TGCGCCAGCAGCTTCTCTGGGTGGGAGTCTGGAAACACCATATATTTT. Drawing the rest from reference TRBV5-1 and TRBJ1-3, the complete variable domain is KAGVTQTPRYLIKTRGQQVTLSCSPISGHRSVSWYQQTPGQGLQFLFEYFSETQRNKGNFPGRFSGRQFSNSRSEMNVSTLELGDSALYLCASSFSGWESGNTIYFGEGSWLTVV.

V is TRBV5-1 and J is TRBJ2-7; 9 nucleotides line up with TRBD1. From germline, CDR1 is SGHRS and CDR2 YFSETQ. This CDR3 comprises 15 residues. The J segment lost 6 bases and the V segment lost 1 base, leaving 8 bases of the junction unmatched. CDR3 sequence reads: CASSLRPGTGSEQYV. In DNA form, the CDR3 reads TGCGCCAGCAGCTTGAGACCCGGGACAGGGAGCGAGCAGTACGTC.

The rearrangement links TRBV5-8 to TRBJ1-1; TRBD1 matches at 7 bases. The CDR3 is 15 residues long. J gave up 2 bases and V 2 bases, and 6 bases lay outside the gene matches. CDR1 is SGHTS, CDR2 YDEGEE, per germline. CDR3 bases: TGTGCCAGCAGCTTACTCAGGGGGGCCAACACTGAAGCTTTCTTT. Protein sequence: CASSLLRGANTEAFF.

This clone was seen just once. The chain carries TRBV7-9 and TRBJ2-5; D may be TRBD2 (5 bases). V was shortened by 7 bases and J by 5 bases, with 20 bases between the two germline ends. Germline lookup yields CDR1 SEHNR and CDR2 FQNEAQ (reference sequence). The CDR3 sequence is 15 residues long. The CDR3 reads CASTRGGSIGETQYF. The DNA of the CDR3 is TGTGCCAGCACCCGAGGAGGCTCTATAGGGGAGACCCAGTACTTC.

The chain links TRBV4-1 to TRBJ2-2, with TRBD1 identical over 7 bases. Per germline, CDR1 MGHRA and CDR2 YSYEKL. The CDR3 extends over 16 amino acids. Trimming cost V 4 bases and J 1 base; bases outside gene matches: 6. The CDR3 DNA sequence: TGCGCCAGCAGCCTTTCTGGGACAGTGAACACCGGGGAGCTGTTTTTT. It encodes CASSLSGTVNTGELFF.

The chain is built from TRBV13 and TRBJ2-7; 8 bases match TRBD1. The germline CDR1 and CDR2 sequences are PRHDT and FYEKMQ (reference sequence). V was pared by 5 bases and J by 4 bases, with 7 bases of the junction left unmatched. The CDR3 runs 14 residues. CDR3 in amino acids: CASSPPRTGYEQYV. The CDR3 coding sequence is TGTGCCAGCAGCCCCCCCCGGACAGGGTACGAGCAGTACGTC.

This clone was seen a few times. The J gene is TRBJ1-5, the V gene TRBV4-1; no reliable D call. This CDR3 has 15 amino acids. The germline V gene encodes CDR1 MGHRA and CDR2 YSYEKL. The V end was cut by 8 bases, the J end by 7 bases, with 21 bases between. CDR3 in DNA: TGCGCCAGCGGGCCATCCGGTATCGCGGGCCAGCCCCAGCATTTT. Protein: CASGPSGIAGQPQHF.

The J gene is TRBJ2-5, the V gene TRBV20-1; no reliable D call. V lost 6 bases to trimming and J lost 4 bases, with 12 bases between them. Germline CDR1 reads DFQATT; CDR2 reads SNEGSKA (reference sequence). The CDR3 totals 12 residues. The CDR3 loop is CSASDWGETQYF. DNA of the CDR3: TGCAGTGCGAGTGACTGGGGAGAGACCCAGTACTTC.

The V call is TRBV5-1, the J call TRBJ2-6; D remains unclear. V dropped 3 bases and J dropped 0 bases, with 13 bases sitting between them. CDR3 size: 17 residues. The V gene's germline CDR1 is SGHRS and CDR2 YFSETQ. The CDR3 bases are TGCGCCAGCAGCTCCTCGATTGGTTTCTCTGGGGCCAACGTCCTGACTTTC. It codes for CASSSSIGFSGANVLTF.

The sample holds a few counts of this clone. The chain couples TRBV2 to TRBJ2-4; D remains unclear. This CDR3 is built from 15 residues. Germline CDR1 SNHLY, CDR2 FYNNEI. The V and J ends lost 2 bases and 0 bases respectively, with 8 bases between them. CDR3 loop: CASSENWLAKNIQYF. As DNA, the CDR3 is TGTGCCAGCAGTGAAAATTGGCTAGCCAAAAACATTCAGTACTTC.

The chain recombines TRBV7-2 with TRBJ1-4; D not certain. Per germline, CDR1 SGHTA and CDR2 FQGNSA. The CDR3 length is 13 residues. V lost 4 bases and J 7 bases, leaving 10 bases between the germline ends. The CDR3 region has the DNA TGTGCCAGCAGCTCAGTTGGGAGTGAAAAACTGTTTTTT. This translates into CASSSVGSEKLFF.

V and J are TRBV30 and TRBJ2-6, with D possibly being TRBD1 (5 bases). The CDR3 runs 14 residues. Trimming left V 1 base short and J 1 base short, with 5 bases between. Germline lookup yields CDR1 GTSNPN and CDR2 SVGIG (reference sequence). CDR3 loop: CAWSAGSGANVLTF. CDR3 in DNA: TGTGCCTGGAGTGCAGGGTCTGGGGCCAACGTCCTGACTTTC.

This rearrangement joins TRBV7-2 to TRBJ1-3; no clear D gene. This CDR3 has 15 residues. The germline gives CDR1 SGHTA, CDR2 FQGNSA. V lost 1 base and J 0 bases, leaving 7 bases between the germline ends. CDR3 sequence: CASSLVGGSGNTIYF. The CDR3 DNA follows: TGTGCCAGCAGCTTAGTAGGTGGCTCTGGAAACACCATATATTTT.

CDR3 amino acids: CASRGATEAFF. CDR3 nucleotide sequence: TGTGCCAGCAGGGGGGCCACTGAAGCTTTCTTT. The chain has TRBV28 and TRBJ1-1, with a tentative D call TRBD1 (6 bases). V shed 6 bases and J shed 4 bases, with 6 bases lying between them. The CDR3 loop spans 11 amino acids. Germline loops: CDR1 MDHEN, CDR2 SYDVKM.

This CDR3 is CASSLTGKADTQYF. In nucleotides, the CDR3 is TGTGCCAGCAGCCTGACAGGGAAAGCAGATACGCAGTATTTT. V gene TRBV7-2 combines with J gene TRBJ2-3, with TRBD1 matching over 7 bases. This CDR3 spans 14 amino acids. CDR1 and CDR2 (germline): SGHTA, FQGNSA. V shed 5 bases, J shed 4 bases, and the junction held 6 bases outside the gene matches. Supplemented by reference TRBV7-2 and TRBJ2-3, the full variable domain reads GAGVSQSPSNKVTEKGKDVELRCDPISGHTALYWYRQSLGQGLEFLIYFQGNSAPDKSGLPSDRFSAERTGGSVSTLTIQRTQQEDSAVYLCASSLTGKADTQYFGPGTRLTVL.

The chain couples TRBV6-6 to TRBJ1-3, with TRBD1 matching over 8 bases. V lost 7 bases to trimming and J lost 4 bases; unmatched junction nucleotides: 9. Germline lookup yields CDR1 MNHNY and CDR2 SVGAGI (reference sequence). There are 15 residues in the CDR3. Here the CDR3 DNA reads TGTGCCAGCACCCTGGACAGGGCAGGCGGAAACACCATATATTTT. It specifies CASTLDRAGGNTIYF.

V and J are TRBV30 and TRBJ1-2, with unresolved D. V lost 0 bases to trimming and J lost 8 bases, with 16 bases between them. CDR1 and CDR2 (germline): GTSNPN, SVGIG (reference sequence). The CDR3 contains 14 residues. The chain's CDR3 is CAWSVWGRSPGYTF. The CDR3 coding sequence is TGTGCCTGGAGTGTGTGGGGTAGGAGTCCCGGCTACACCTTC.

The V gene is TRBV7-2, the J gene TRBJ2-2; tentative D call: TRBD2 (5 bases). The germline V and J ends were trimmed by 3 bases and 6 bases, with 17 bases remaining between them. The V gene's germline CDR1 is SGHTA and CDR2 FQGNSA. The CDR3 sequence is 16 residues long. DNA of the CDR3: TGTGCCAGCAGCTTCACCGAGTGGAGAGGGTCCGGGGAGCTGTTTTTT. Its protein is CASSFTEWRGSGELFF.

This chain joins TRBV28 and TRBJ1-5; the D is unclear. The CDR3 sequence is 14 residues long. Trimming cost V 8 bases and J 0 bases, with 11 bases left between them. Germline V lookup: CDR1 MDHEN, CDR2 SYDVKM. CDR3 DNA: TGTGCCAGCGTCGGCTCATATAGCAATCAGCCCCAGCATTTT. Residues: CASVGSYSNQPQHF.

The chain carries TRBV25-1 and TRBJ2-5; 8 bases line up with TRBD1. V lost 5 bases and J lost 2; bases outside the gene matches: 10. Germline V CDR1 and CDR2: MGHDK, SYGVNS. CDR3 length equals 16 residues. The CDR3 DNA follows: TGTGCCAGCAGTTCCCCCCCGGGACAGGAGCAAGAGACCCAGTACTTC. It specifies CASSSPPGQEQETQYF.

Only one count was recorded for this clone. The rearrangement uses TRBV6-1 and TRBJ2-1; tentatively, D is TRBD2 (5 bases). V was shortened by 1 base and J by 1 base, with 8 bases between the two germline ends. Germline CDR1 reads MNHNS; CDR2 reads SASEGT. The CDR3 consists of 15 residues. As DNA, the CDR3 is TGTGCCAGCAGTGAAGGGACTGTTTCCTACAATGAGCAGTTCTTC. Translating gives CASSEGTVSYNEQFF.

The CDR3 spells CASSLHRGRQTQYF. CDR3 nucleotide sequence: TGTGCCAGCAGCTTACACAGGGGTCGGCAGACCCAGTACTTC. V gene TRBV11-2 combines with J gene TRBJ2-5; TRBD1 agrees at 7 bases. In germline, CDR1 is SGHAT, CDR2 FQNNGV. The V gene end was trimmed by 2 bases and the J gene end by 6 bases; junction bases not matched to a gene: 6. This CDR3 is built from 14 residues.

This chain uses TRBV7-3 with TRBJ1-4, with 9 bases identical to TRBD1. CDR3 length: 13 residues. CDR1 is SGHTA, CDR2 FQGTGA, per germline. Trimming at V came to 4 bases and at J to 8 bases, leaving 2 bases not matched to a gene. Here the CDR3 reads CASSYGQGEKLFF. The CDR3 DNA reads TGTGCCAGCAGCTACGGACAGGGGGAAAAACTGTTTTTT.